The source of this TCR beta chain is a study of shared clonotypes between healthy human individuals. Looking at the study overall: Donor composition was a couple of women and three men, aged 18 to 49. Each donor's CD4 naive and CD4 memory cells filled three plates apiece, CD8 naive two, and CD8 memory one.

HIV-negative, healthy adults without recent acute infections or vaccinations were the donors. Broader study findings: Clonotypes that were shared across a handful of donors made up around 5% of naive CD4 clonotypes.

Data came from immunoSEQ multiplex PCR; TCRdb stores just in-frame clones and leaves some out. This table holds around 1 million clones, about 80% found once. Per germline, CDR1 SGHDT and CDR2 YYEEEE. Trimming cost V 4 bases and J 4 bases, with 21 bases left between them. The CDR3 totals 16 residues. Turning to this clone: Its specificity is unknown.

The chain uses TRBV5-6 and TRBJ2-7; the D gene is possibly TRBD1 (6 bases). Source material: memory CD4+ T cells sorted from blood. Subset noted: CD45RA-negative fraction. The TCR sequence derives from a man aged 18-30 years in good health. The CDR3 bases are TGTGCCAGCAGCCAACCAATGGCAGGGGTGGGTTACGAGCAGTACTTC. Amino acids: CASSQPMAGVGYEQYF. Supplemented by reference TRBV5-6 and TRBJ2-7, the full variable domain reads DAGVTQSPTHLIKTRGQQVTLRCSPKSGHDTVSWYQQALGQGPQFIFQYYEEEERQRGNFPDRFSGHQFPNYSSELNVNALLLGDSALYLCASSQPMAGVGYEQYFGPGTRLTVT.